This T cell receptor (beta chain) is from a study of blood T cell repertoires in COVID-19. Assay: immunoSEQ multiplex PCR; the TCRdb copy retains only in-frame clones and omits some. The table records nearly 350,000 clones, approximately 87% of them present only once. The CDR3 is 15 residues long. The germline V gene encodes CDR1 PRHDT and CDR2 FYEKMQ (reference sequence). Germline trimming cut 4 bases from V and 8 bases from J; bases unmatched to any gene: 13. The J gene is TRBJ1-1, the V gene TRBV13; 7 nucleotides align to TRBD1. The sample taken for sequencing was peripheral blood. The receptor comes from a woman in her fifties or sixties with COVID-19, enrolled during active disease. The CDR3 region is CASSSYPTGLSEAFF. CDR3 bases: TGTGCCAGCAGCTCATACCCGACAGGGCTGTCCGAAGCTTTCTTT.